This T cell receptor (beta chain) was obtained from a study of blood T cell repertoires in COVID-19 (dated by TCRdb to the early 2020s). Turning to the overall study: Collaborator samples came from the United States, Italy and Spain and covered acute and convalescent phases of COVID-19. Deeply sampled blood TCRbeta repertoires from subjects exposed to, actively infected with, or recovered from COVID-19 were included in the dataset. The sample metadata nearly always contained a de-identified subject ID, COVID-19 status, age in years and sex. Samples came from the ongoing ImmuneRACE study (first 160 participants) plus 1,254 subjects from 6 global collaborators. The repertoires were released in a freely available public database meant as a resource for research on the immune response to SARS-CoV-2. HLA class I and class II types, where available, came from metadata supplied by the sample provider rather than from assay-based typing. The material from the prospective study consisted of cDNA or gDNA derived from T cells, B-cell-depleted T cells, or PBMCs.

For this clone: Its antigen remains undetermined. Nothing much larger sits one base from this clone, and base qualities are not available.

Study-level results and caveats: The quantity of clinical and demographic metadata differed by source and by participant and was supplied without curation.

At the junction V is shortened by 5 bases and J by 1 base; bases outside the gene matches: 13. The CDR3 starts with the cysteine, ends with the phenylalanine, and has 17 residues. The CDR3 DNA has 51 bases and is translated from base 1. From a lookup of the germline V gene (reference sequence), CDR1 and CDR2 are SEHNR and FQNEAQ. The immunoSEQ Assay, a bias-controlled multiplex PCR, was used to amplify TCRbeta CDR3 regions from genomic DNA. Per the source publication's procedure: The number of nucleated cells in each sample was estimated from the amplification of reference gene primers within the assay. To quantify the absolute abundance of each unique TCRbeta CDR3 rearrangement, sequence reads were collapsed and filtered. For each sample, productive Simpson clonality was calculated as the square root of Simpson's diversity index over productive rearrangements. TCRdb retrieved this table from immuneACCESS and kept in-frame rearrangements only. Not all clones are present; in checked studies, unresolved V genes account for under half, and no reason is known for the remainder. The V and J calls and the clone size are those of that table, but D and trimming were determined from the DNA. The sample includes about 260,000 clones, with 70% to 90% observed a single time. The ten largest clones take up 0.7% of the sample.

Whole blood was collected in K2EDTA tubes by collaborating institutions according to the institutions' own protocols. Collaborator samples were shipped for TCRbeta analysis as frozen whole blood, isolated PBMCs, or DNA extracted from either sample type. This TCR was recovered from a human donor in a cohort sampled during active COVID-19. This receptor chain uses TRBV7-9 and TRBJ1-1; TRBD1 fits 7 bases in the junction. Sequencing was done on a sample of peripheral blood. The DNA sequence is TGTGCCAGCAGCCCCGATCAATTTAGGGGGCAGAACACTGAAGCTTTCTTT. It encodes CASSPDQFRGQNTEAFF. This CDR3, with the reference TRBV7-9 and TRBJ1-1 proteins standing in past its ends, gives the full variable domain DTGVSQNPRHKITKRGQNVTFRCDPISEHNRLYWYRQTLGQGPEFLTYFQNEAQLEKSRLLSDRFSAERPKGSFSTLEIQRTEQGDSAMYLCASSPDQFRGQNTEAFFGQGTRLTVV.